This T cell receptor (beta chain) emerged from a study of T cells after yellow fever vaccination. In the study overall: Fractions of low cell number were prepared using SMART-Seq v4 Ultra Low Input.

For TCR, cDNA came from 5'RACE template switching, which added a universal primer site and UMIs. TCRdb independently ran MiXCR on the 5' RACE reads; one entry per CDR3 protein. The data show hundreds of thousands of distinct CDR3 sequences, roughly 12% seen once. Study-wide findings and caveats: The booster saw the reappearance of most primary-vaccination clones (approximately 97% CD4, around 88% CD8). Abundant contaminating clonotypes from the bulk population could appear in FACS-sorted repertoires.

CDR3 size: 16 residues. V dropped 2 bases and J dropped 8 bases, with 21 bases sitting between them. Notes on this clonotype: Its target is not known.

The chain carries TRBV12-3 or TRBV12-4 and TRBJ1-1, with unresolved D. This sample comprised PBMCs, obtained on the day of the yellow fever booster vaccination. The TCR comes from a man in his thirties or forties who received the YFV17D yellow fever vaccine. Written as DNA, the CDR3 is TGTGCCAGCAGTTTATTGGAGGGCAGAGGGCGTTCCGAAGCTTTCTTT. It is translated as CASSLLEGRGRSEAFF.